This T cell receptor (beta chain) stems from a study of T-cell memory formation after mild COVID-19 (dated by TCRdb to the early 2020s). Regarding the complete study: Most TCR sequence clusters were specific to one of the two donors. T-cell clones expanding and contracting after mild COVID-19 in a couple of donors were tracked by longitudinal TCRalpha and TCRbeta repertoire sequencing. Two young, previously healthy adult volunteers made up the cohort, one male and one female.

As for this clonotype: The antigen this receptor binds is unknown. No qualities accompany the bases; no much larger clone lies one base away.

Overall study results and their limits: SARS-CoV-2 specificity of the second-wave clones peaking on day 37 was not confirmed. Only a couple of mild cases were covered by the study, and larger cohorts that include severe cases with pre-infection samples were considered necessary. The detection of some responding clones in pre-infection memory suggests that pre-existing cross-reactive memory T cells joined the SARS-CoV-2 response. From day 15 to 85, contracting clones showed balanced CD4/CD8 phenotypes, whereas a second wave of clones that expanded from day 15 to 37 leaned towards CD4+. Contracting CD4+ clones were found mainly in CM and EM memory subsets, while CD8+ clones were enriched in EMRA.

Ficoll-Paque density gradient centrifugation was used to isolate PBMCs. CDR1 is given as SGDLS and CDR2 as YYNGEE, both from the germline V gene. V drops 1 base and J drops 8 bases, leaving 15 bases in between. From the cysteine through the phenylalanine, the CDR3 covers 14 amino acids. Left in the record is the CDR3 DNA by itself, 42 bases read in frame from the first base. The run used an Illumina NovaSeq 6000. Using 5'RACE with constant-segment primers, TCRalpha and TCRbeta cDNA libraries were constructed, with sample barcodes and unique molecular identifiers added in the process. Trizol reagent was used to extract RNA from every sample. Library amplification was performed in two PCR steps, and a second sample barcode and Illumina TruSeq adapters were introduced in the second step. The libraries were sequenced on an Illumina NovaSeq using 2 x 150 bp paired-end reads. Concerning the study's data processing: The reads were demultiplexed and collapsed into UMI-guided consensus sequences using migec v1.2.7. Using mixcr v2.1.11, UMI consensuses were aligned to TRA and TRB V and J templates and then assembled into clonotypes. Expanded or contracted clonotypes were those called significant by both edgeR and NoisET, with noise models trained on biological replicates. edgeR calls used a false discovery rate-adjusted p below 0.01 and a log2 fold-change threshold of 1. As an exploratory analysis of dynamics, max-normalized trajectories of the 1000 most abundant clonotypes were examined by PCA with hierarchical clustering. The CD4 or CD8 phenotype of responding clones was assigned using the separately sequenced CD4+ and CD8+ repertoires. TCRdb's own reprocessing of the public reads used fastp at Q25 and MiXCR and kept productive beta chains. Identical CDR3 proteins give one entry, which carries the most common genes and DNA. The V and J calls follow TCRdb's processing rather than the paper's. The sample yields 200,000 to 250,000 distinct CDR3 sequences; just over 9.5% were counted once. The ten biggest clones cover 3% to 4% of the sample.

The rearranged segments are TRBV9 and TRBJ1-2; the D gene identity is not certain. This TCR came from a man between 18 and 29 years old who had mild COVID-19 (a few samples of this study predate the infection). The sample titles of this study are shuffled in the database, so cell type and time point are left out; the donor was told from shared clones. Sequenced sample: PBMCs or a T cell subset sorted from them (not recorded which). DNA sequence: TGTGCCAGCAGCGTACGCACGGATCCCATGGGCTACACCTTC. Its product reads: CASSVRTDPMGYTF.